What follows is one TCR beta chain and its context. The data derive from a study of blood T cell repertoires in COVID-19. Study-level information: The United States, Italy and Spain supplied acute and convalescent COVID-19 samples.

In the original workflow: Nucleated cell counts were estimated from reference gene primer amplification. Sequenced by immunoSEQ multiplex PCR; TCRdb stores in-frame clones only, minus some. V, J and clone size were drawn from that table, and D and trimming were deduced from the DNA. This sample carries approximately 150,000 clones, around four fifths of them seen once, and the ten largest clones take 1.5% to 2%. Germline CDR1 LGHNA, CDR2 YSLEER. Trimming pared 1 base from V and 8 bases from J, leaving 12 bases between. The CDR3 runs 14 residues. The receptor was isolated from a human donor in a cohort sampled during active COVID-19. Sequencing used peripheral blood. V is TRBV4-3 and J is TRBJ2-1; a possible D gene is TRBD2 (7 bases). The CDR3 DNA sequence: TGCGCCAGCAGCCAAGGGGGGGGCATAGATGAGCAGTTCTTC. Amino acids: CASSQGGGIDEQFF.